Here is one TCR beta chain with its context. This clonotype was counted between two and nine times. No antigen is known for it. Base qualities were left out, and no much larger clone turns up one base away. These data are taken from a study of T cells after yellow fever vaccination (dated by TCRdb to between 2017 and 2020). About the investigation overall: The SMART-Seq v4 Ultra Low Input RNA kit was used to prepare libraries from fractions with low cell numbers. Two healthy male donors, one aged 18 to 29 and one aged 30 to 40 years, were included in the cohort. To track T-cell clones before and after primary and booster YFV17D yellow fever vaccination, bulk TCR alpha and beta repertoires were sequenced longitudinally. Bulk PBMC replicates and cell subsets were isolated from blood drawn at multiple timepoints before and after both primary and secondary immunization. Results and caveats for the whole study, not just this receptor: Because the study included only two donors, the extent to which the findings can be generalized is limited. Because abundant contaminating clonotypes from the bulk population could be contained in FACS-sorted repertoires, computational filtering was required. After the booster, most of the clones that had expanded following primary vaccination were detected again (96% of CD4 and roughly nine tenths of CD8), which suggests that memory was broadly maintained. The secondary T-cell response was found to be weaker but faster than the primary response, with a peak reached on day 5 rather than on day 15. A small fraction of clonotypes appeared in both the CD4 and CD8 compartments, likely as a result of convergent recombination.

Synthesis of TCR cDNA relied on 5'RACE template switching, a step that introduced a universal primer site along with unique molecular identifiers. cDNA synthesis was primed from both the TCR alpha and TCR beta constant segments. Libraries were amplified in two PCR steps, with sample barcodes and sequencing adapters added in the second step. Sequencing of libraries was performed on Illumina HiSeq 2500 (2x100 bp) or NovaSeq (2x150 bp). On the study's bioinformatics: MIGEC was used to demultiplex reads and collapse the reads into UMI consensus sequences, and MiXCR was used for V(D)J alignment. Using edgeR on replicate PBMC samples, clonotypes were called vaccine-responding if FDR was below 0.01 and the log2 fold change was above 5 up to day 15. Each bulk clonotype received a CD4 or CD8 identity based on whether the sequenced CD4 or CD8 repertoire contained that clonotype at higher abundance. Using fastp trimming at Q25 and MiXCR clonotype assembly, TCRdb reanalyzed the public sequencing data and kept in-frame beta chains. Records with the same CDR3 protein are collapsed into one entry carrying the most frequent genes and DNA. These V and J calls are TCRdb output, not the study's own analysis. The sample table lists hundreds of thousands of distinct CDR3 sequences, around an eighth of them with a count of one. The top ten constitute about 15% of the sample.

According to the study, the label for this sample's treatment or condition signals: live attenuated yellow fever vaccine strain. At every blood-draw timepoint, two biological replicates of bulk PBMCs were collected. PBMCs were isolated from peripheral blood using a standard Ficoll-Paque protocol. TriZol was used to extract RNA from bulk PBMCs, from CD4 and CD8 fractions, and from dextramer-positive and dextramer-negative fractions. V is clipped by 5 bases and J by 7 bases, and the sequence between their germline boundaries is 14 bases long. Reading from cysteine to phenylalanine, the CDR3 counts 13 amino acids. The kept DNA is CDR3 alone, 39 bases in frame from the first base.

The V and J segments used are TRBV12-3 or TRBV12-4 and TRBJ1-1, with the identity of the D gene unclear. The clonotype was recovered from a man under 40 who received the YFV17D yellow fever vaccine. Material: PBMCs, obtained on the day of the yellow fever booster vaccination. CDR3 reads: CASSMPGSNEAFF. In nucleotides, the sequence is TGTGCCAGCAGTATGCCCGGATCAAATGAAGCTTTCTTT.